This T cell receptor beta chain was identified during a study of blood T cell repertoires in COVID-19. Study background: Specimens from acute and convalescent COVID-19 originated in the United States, Italy and Spain. Nucleic acid was either cDNA or gDNA, and it came from T cells, B-cell-depleted T cells, or PBMCs.

Original data processing: By means of reference gene primer amplification, nucleated cell counts were estimated. Using immunoSEQ multiplex PCR, the repertoire was profiled, and TCRdb retains in-frame clones only, with some absent. The V and J calls and clone size come from that table; D and trimming were worked out from the DNA. Here the sample spans some 45,000 clones, around 85% being singletons. The CDR3 consists of 14 residues. Trimming cost V 0 bases and J 4 bases, with 10 bases left between them. The V gene's germline CDR1 is SGHDT and CDR2 YYEEEE. This chain uses TRBV5-6 with TRBJ1-2; D gene unclear. The specimen sequenced was peripheral blood. This TCR derives from a human donor in a cohort sampled during active COVID-19. The CDR3 region has the DNA TGTGCCAGCAGCTTGGGGGCCAGGCCCTATGGCTACACCTTC. Translation gives CASSLGARPYGYTF. The variable domain in full, completed from reference TRBV5-6 and TRBJ1-2, reads DAGVTQSPTHLIKTRGQQVTLRCSPKSGHDTVSWYQQALGQGPQFIFQYYEEEERQRGNFPDRFSGHQFPNYSSELNVNALLLGDSALYLCASSLGARPYGYTFGSGTRLTVV.